This T cell receptor beta chain is drawn from a study of cytomegalovirus exposure and HLA in healthy donors. Findings of the study overall: Later analysis found that TCR beta chains associated with HLA were more clonally expanded than other, equally common chains.

The PCR contained 60 Vbeta and 13 Jbeta primers. Profiled with immunoSEQ multiplex PCR; TCRdb holds only in-frame clones, not every one. Seen here are around 150,000 clones, approximately 76% observed once, and the top ten hold around 1.4%. Concerning this clone itself: What it recognizes is unknown.

There are 15 residues in the CDR3. V lost 0 bases, J lost 3 bases, and 5 bases stayed unmatched. The germline V gene encodes CDR1 SGDLS and CDR2 YYNGEE. The receptor comes from a man between 60 and 70 years old in good health and CMV-seronegative. The sequencing input was PBMCs. The chain combines TRBV9 with TRBJ2-7, with 8 bases lining up with TRBD2. CDR3 DNA sequence: TGTGCCAGCAGCGTAGAACCAAGCGGGGGCTACGAGCAGTACTTC. It is translated as CASSVEPSGGYEQYF.